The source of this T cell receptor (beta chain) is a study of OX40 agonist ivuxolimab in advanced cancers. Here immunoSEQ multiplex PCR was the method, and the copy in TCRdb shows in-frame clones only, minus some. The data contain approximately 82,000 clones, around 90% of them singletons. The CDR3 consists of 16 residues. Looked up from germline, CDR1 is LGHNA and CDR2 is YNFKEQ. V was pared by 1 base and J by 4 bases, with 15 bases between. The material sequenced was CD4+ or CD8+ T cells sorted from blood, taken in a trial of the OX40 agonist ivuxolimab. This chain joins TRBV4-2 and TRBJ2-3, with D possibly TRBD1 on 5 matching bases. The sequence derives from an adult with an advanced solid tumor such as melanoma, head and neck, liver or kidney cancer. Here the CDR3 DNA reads TGTGCCAGCAGCCAAGTTCAAGGGGCGTTTCCAGATACGCAGTATTTT. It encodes CASSQVQGAFPDTQYF.